Described below is a single T cell receptor (beta chain) sequence and its context. What it recognizes is unknown. This sample also contains other DNA sequences that code for the same CDR3. These data belong to a study of follicular helper T cells after annual influenza vaccination. As for the study in general: After each seasonal flu vaccination, blood came on days 0, 7 and 28. For some subjects, blood spans the 2013-2014, 2014-2015 and 2015-2016 annual vaccinations.

Trimming took off 3 bases at V and 2 bases at J, with 7 bases between the two ends. The germline gives CDR1 MDHEN, CDR2 SYDVKM. This CDR3 contains 13 residues. This table comes from immunoSEQ multiplex PCR, and its TCRdb copy is limited to in-frame clones, with some not included. Among some 10,000 clones listed, 83% were seen once. The sample's time point: 2015-2016 season, 7 days after influenza vaccination. Donors with HIV/AIDS, active malignancy, immunomodulators or active illness were excluded. General study points: Undersampling of the much larger non-cTfh compartments could not be excluded for influenza clone enrichment.

J is TRBJ2-5 and V is TRBV28; D is unresolved. This TCR was sampled from an adult who received the influenza vaccine. The input for sequencing was CXCR5- memory CD4+ T cells sorted from blood, taken 7 days after influenza vaccination. The CDR3 DNA follows: TGTGCCAGCAGTTTGAGTGGTCAAGAGACCCAGTACTTC. It is translated as CASSLSGQETQYF.